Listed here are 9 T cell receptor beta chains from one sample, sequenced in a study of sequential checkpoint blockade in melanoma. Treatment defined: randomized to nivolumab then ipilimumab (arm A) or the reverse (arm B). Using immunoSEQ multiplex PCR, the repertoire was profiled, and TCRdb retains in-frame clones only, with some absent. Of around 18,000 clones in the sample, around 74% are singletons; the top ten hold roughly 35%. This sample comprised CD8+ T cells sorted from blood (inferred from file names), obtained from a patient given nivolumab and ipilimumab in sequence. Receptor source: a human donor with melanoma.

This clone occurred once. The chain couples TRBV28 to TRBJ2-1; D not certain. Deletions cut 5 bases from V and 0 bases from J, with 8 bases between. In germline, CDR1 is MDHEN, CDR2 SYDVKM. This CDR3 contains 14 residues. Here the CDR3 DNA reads TGTGCCAGCAGTAGAGCGTCCTCCTACAATGAGCAGTTCTTC. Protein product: CASSRASSYNEQFF.

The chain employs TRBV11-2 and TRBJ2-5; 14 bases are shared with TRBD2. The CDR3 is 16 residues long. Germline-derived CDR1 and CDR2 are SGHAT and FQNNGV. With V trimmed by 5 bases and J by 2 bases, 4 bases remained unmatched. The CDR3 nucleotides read TGTGCCAGCAGCCCGGGGACTAGCGGGGGTCAAGAGACCCAGTACTTC. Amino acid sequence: CASSPGTSGGQETQYF.

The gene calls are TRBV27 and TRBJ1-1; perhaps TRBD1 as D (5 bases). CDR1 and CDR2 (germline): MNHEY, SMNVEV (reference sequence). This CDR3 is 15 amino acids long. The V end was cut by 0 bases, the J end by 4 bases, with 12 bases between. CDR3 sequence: CASSLSGALGTEAFF. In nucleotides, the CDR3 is TGTGCCAGCAGTTTATCTGGGGCCTTGGGCACTGAAGCTTTCTTT.

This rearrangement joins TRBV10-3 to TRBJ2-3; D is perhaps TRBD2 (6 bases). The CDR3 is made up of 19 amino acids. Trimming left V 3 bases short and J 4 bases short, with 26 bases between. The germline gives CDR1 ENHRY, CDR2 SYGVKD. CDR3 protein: CAISDVVAELAGVPDTQYF. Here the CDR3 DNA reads TGTGCCATCAGTGATGTTGTCGCCGAACTAGCTGGAGTTCCAGATACGCAGTATTTT.

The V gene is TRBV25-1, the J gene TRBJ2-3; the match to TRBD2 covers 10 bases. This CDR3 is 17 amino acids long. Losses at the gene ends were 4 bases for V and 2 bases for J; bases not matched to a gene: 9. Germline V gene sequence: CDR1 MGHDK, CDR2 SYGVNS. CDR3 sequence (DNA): TGTGCCAGCAGTGCCCGAAGGACTAGCGGAACCACAGATACGCAGTATTTT. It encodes CASSARRTSGTTDTQYF.

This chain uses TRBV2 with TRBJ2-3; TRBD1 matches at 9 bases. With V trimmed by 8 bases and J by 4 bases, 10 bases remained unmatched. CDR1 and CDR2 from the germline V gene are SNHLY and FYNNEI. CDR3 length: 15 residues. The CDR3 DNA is TGTGCCAGCTCTGGGGGACAGGGAACTTCAGATACGCAGTATTTT. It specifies CASSGGQGTSDTQYF.

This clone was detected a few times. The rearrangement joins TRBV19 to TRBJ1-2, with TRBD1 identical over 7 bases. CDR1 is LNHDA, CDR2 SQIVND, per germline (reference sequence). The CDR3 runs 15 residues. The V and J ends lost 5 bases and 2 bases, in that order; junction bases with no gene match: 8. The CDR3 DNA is TGTGCCAGTAGTGTCTCGGACAGGTTCAACTATGGCTACACCTTC. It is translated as CASSVSDRFNYGYTF.

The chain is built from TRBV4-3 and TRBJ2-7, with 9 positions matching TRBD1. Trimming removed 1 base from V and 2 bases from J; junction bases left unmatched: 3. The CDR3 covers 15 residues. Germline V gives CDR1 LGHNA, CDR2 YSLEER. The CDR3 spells CASSQGRDRAYEQYF. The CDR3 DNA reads TGCGCCAGCAGCCAAGGCCGGGACAGGGCCTACGAGCAGTACTTC.

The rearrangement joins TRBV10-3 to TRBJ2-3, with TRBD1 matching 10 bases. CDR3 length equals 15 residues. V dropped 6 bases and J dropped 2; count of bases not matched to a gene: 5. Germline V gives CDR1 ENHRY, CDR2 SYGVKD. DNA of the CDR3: TGTGCCATCAGCGAGGGGACAGGGGACACAGATACGCAGTATTTT. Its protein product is CAISEGTGDTDTQYF.